This TCR beta chain was identified in a study of blood T cells in healthy people across ages. Donation came from healthy Caucasian individuals in Russia who were aged 6 to 90. Study-wide points: Relative to aged donors, long-lived donors carried more naive CD4+ cells and displayed higher diversity.

Trimming pared 7 bases from V and 5 bases from J, leaving 17 bases between. This CDR3 contains 13 residues. CDR1 and CDR2 from the germline V gene are SQVTM and ANQGSEA. Then a second PCR, running about 7 to 11 cycles, was carried out with a sample-barcoded 5' primer and a J-beta primer mix. Template switching added a 12-random-nucleotide identifier to every cDNA molecule. TCRdb analysed the 5' RACE reads with MiXCR anew, one entry per CDR3 protein. Of roughly 1,300,000 distinct CDR3 sequences in the sample, around 59% were seen once. Remarks on this clonotype: Antigen: not known.

The sequence was obtained from a man between 18 and 29 years old in good health. Source material: blood. The V gene is TRBV29-1, the J gene TRBJ1-2; no clear D. CDR3 region: CSAEADPGYGYTF. The CDR3 nucleotides read TGCAGCGCGGAGGCAGATCCTGGGTATGGCTACACCTTC.